Presented here are 18 T cell receptor beta chains from one specimen sequenced in a study of T-cell reconstitution after alpha-beta-depleted transplantation in children. A TCRbeta library incorporating unique molecular identifiers was prepared. A single record per CDR3 protein comes from TCRdb applying MiXCR to the PCR reads. The table records around 500,000 distinct CDR3 sequences, more than 20% of them present only once. The source was PBMCs, mostly from graft donor cells, collected 360 days after TCRalphabeta/CD19-depleted stem cell transplant. These TCRs come from a boy in the first two years of life who had a stem cell transplant for acute myeloid leukemia, so the T cells may come from the graft donor.

V and J are TRBV21-1 and TRBJ2-1; the table's TRBD2 call for D was not verified on the DNA. TRBV21-1 has pseudogene status. CDR3 length: 15 residues. The CDR3 sequence is CASSRKDYQYNEQFF. The CDR3 DNA follows: TGTGCCAGCAGCAGGAAGGACTACCAATACAATGAGCAGTTCTTC.

The chain carries TRBV7-3 and TRBJ2-5; 8 nucleotides match TRBD2. This CDR3 has 15 amino acids. Trimming at V came to 5 bases and at J to 4 bases, leaving 9 bases not matched to a gene. Looked up from germline, CDR1 is SGHTA and CDR2 is FQGTGA. CDR3 sequence reads: CASSNRGGVRETQYF. The CDR3 nucleotides are TGTGCCAGCAGCAACCGGGGGGGAGTCAGAGAGACCCAGTACTTC.

In this sample, this clonotype turned up many times. V gene TRBV4-1 combines with J gene TRBJ1-6; 8 bases align to TRBD1. Germline V gene sequence: CDR1 MGHRA, CDR2 YSYEKL. Trimming at V came to 1 base and at J to 6 bases, leaving 11 bases not matched to a gene. The CDR3 loop spans 18 amino acids. CDR3 protein: CASSQVAGGGQANSPLHF. CDR3 nucleotides: TGCGCCAGCAGCCAAGTTGCAGGGGGGGGACAGGCTAATTCACCCCTCCACTTT.

The rearrangement joins TRBV27 to TRBJ2-7; D is possibly TRBD1 or TRBD2 (5 bases each). CDR1 is MNHEY and CDR2 is SMNVEV in the germline V gene (reference sequence). The length of the CDR3 is 14 residues. Trimming removed 5 bases at V and 4 bases at J, with 15 bases between. As DNA, the CDR3 is TGTGCCAGCAGTCCACGGGGACCGCCATACGAGCAGTACTTC. Translated, it gives CASSPRGPPYEQYF.

The J gene is TRBJ1-5, the V gene TRBV6-5; no firm D call. The germline CDR1 and CDR2 sequences are MNHEY and SVGAGI. Between the trimmed V and J ends, which lost 0 bases and 6 bases, there was a span of 12 bases. The CDR3 has 15 amino acids. The CDR3 reads CASSYSASIVQPQHF. The CDR3 DNA follows: TGTGCCAGCAGTTACTCCGCGAGTATAGTTCAGCCCCAGCATTTT.

The V gene is TRBV5-1, the J gene TRBJ2-1; 7 bases are a match to TRBD2. CDR1 is SGHRS, CDR2 YFSETQ, per germline. This CDR3 region has 17 residues. The V gene end was trimmed by 3 bases and the J gene end by 2 bases; junction bases not matched to a gene: 11. The CDR3 DNA follows: TGCGCCAGCAGCTCAGGACTAGAGGGTTACCCCTACAATGAGCAGTTCTTC. It translates to CASSSGLEGYPYNEQFF.

The chain uses TRBV6-2 or TRBV6-3 and TRBJ2-7; D possibly corresponds to TRBD1 (5 bases). Trimming removed 6 bases at V and 7 bases at J, with 13 bases between. CDR1 is MNHEY, CDR2 SVGEGT, per germline. This CDR3 spans 12 amino acids. This CDR3 reads CASRTRREEQYV. The CDR3 nucleotides are TGTGCCAGCAGAACCCGCAGGGAAGAGCAGTACGTC.

The V call is TRBV11-2, the J call TRBJ2-3; possible D gene TRBD2, 5 bases. V gave up 4 bases and J gave up 2 bases, with 13 bases separating them. The CDR3 extends over 15 amino acids. The V gene's germline CDR1 is SGHAT and CDR2 FQNNGV. The CDR3 loop reads CASSSRGIATDTQYF. The CDR3 DNA reads as TGTGCCAGCAGCTCTAGAGGGATTGCCACAGATACGCAGTATTTT.

The chain recombines TRBV29-1 with TRBJ2-3; 10 nucleotides match TRBD1. CDR3 length equals 15 residues. Per the germline V gene, CDR1 is SQVTM and CDR2 is ANQGSEA. V trimming: 5 bases; J trimming: 2 bases; junction bases outside the gene matches: 7. CDR3 residues: CSVYGTGDTTDTQYF. CDR3 bases: TGCAGCGTTTACGGGACAGGGGACACCACAGATACGCAGTATTTT.

The table lists this clonotype with many counts. The rearrangement joins TRBV10-3 to TRBJ2-7; TRBD1 aligns across 11 bases. Trimming took 10 bases from V and 6 from J; bases not matched to a gene: 2. CDR3 length equals 11 residues. Germline V CDR1 and CDR2: ENHRY, SYGVKD. For the CDR3, the DNA is TGTGCCACGGGACAGGGGGTCGAGCAGTACGTC. Its translation: CATGQGVEQYV.

This chain connects TRBV20-1 to TRBJ1-5, with D perhaps TRBD1 (5 bases). Germline V lookup: CDR1 DFQATT, CDR2 SNEGSKA (reference sequence). Trimming took off 5 bases at V and 0 bases at J, with 14 bases between the two ends. CDR3 length equals 15 residues. CDR3 residues: CSAGLTGYSNQPQHF. The CDR3 region has the DNA TGCAGTGCTGGTCTTACAGGTTATAGCAATCAGCCCCAGCATTTT.

This clonotype appeared a few times. This chain links TRBV7-2 with TRBJ1-2; D is ambiguous. The V end lost 3 bases, the J end lost 5 bases, and 13 bases lay between the germline ends. The CDR3 spans 14 residues. Germline CDR1 and CDR2: SGHTA and FQGNSA. The CDR3 region has the DNA TGTGCCAGCAGCTTGCCCCAAGTCAGTTATGGCTACACCTTC. It encodes CASSLPQVSYGYTF.

The chain has TRBV5-5 and TRBJ2-7; no definite D call. The CDR3 is 14 amino acids. The ends were cut back, 4 bases at V and 0 bases at J, with 11 bases in the middle. Germline V gene lookup returns CDR1 SGHKS and CDR2 YYEKEE (reference sequence). CDR3 in DNA: TGTGCCAGCAGCCCTAGTTCCCTCTCCTACGAGCAGTACGTC. Protein sequence: CASSPSSLSYEQYV.

A few counts support this clonotype. This chain joins TRBV2 and TRBJ1-2; no definite D call. Germline values: CDR1 SNHLY, CDR2 FYNNEI. The CDR3 spans 10 residues. Trimming left V 7 bases short and J 6 bases short, with 6 bases between. This CDR3 reads CASKRDGYTF. The CDR3 DNA sequence: TGTGCCAGCAAACGGGATGGCTACACCTTC.

The chain combines TRBV12-3 or TRBV12-4 with TRBJ1-4; D is uncertain. V lost 3 bases and J lost 0, with 5 bases in between. The CDR3 totals 14 residues. CDR3 loop: CASSFAATNEKLFF. CDR3 nucleotide sequence: TGTGCCAGCAGTTTCGCTGCAACTAATGAAAAACTGTTTTTT.

This chain links TRBV3-1 with TRBJ1-1; 11 positions match TRBD1. The CDR3 runs to 17 residues. Germline-derived CDR1 and CDR2 are LGHDT and YNNKEL (reference sequence). V shed 4 bases and J 1 base; nucleotides not matched to a gene: 8. CDR3 region: CASSPWDRGLRNTEAFF. Here the CDR3 DNA reads TGTGCCAGCAGCCCCTGGGACAGGGGGTTGAGGAACACTGAAGCTTTCTTT.

This chain links TRBV7-3 with TRBJ1-1, with 7 bases matching TRBD1. Germline values: CDR1 SGHTA, CDR2 FQGTGA. The CDR3 has 14 residues. Trimming removed 4 bases from V and 3 bases from J; junction bases left unmatched: 5. The CDR3 region is CASSSTGWDTEAFF. The CDR3 coding sequence is TGTGCCAGCAGCTCGACAGGGTGGGACACTGAAGCTTTCTTT.

This clonotype appeared many times. This chain uses TRBV29-1 with TRBJ2-3; tentatively, D is TRBD1 (6 bases). The ends were cut back, 7 bases at V and 0 bases at J, with 11 bases in the middle. The CDR3 length is 13 residues. From germline, CDR1 is SQVTM and CDR2 ANQGSEA. CDR3 coding DNA: TGCAGCGCTCCTGACAGGAGCACAGATACGCAGTATTTT. Amino acids: CSAPDRSTDTQYF.